This T cell receptor (beta chain) appears in the sequencing data of a study of cytomegalovirus exposure and HLA in healthy donors (dated by TCRdb to 2016 to 2017). In terms of the full investigation: An earlier analysis of roughly 610 of the donors reported about 260 Gb of sequence data and roughly 120 million unique TCR beta sequences obtained from around 180 million T cells. Across approximately 420 genotyped donors of the cohort, an average of approximately 240,000 unique TCR beta nucleotide sequences per donor were sequenced, and approximately 17% of those sequences were non-productive. Both class I and class II loci were covered by HLA typing, at four-digit resolution. The genetic ancestry cluster associated with self-reported Caucasian donors included 70% to 85% of the roughly 400 genotyped donors. Every discovery cohort repertoire had been produced on one sequencing platform. In a later analysis, previously published TCR beta repertoires from 670 or so donors were re-analyzed and high-resolution HLA genotyping was added so that TCR occurrence patterns could be studied. Rather than drawing on any new phenotypic data, the later analysis identified candidate immune exposures from TCR beta sequences and the way those sequences occurred across donors. To predict cytomegalovirus infection status, the study brought together high-throughput TCR immunosequencing, statistical association of individual TCRs with disease status, and machine learning. An early release that covered around 590 HLA-typed donors contained approximately 300 gigabases of sequencing data and roughly 84 million unique TCR sequences. Several DR-DQ haplotypes were handled as single units for association and clustering because linkage in the cohort was strong. A later genetic analysis used genome-wide SNP genotypes for 398 of the 666 donors, treating that subset as a discovery cohort. Along with the roughly 700-subject first cohort, a separate validation cohort of approximately 110 different subjects was used. The aim of the study was to test whether cataloging public T cell receptors could identify signatures of past pathogen exposure. In an earlier analysis of 587 of the donors, high-throughput TCR beta sequencing was used to judge whether each TCR beta V gene segment behaved as functional or pseudogenic. The number of typed donors differed by locus: about 620-640 for A, B, C, DRB1 and DQB1; some 500 for DQA1; 606 for DPA1; and some 470 for DPB1. The study used immunosequencing to profile the T cell repertoires of under 700 subjects and linked those repertoires to cytomegalovirus serostatus. Alongside the repertoire data, information on donor age, sex, ethnicity and CMV serostatus was compiled.

In total, roughly 710 healthy bone marrow donors made up the cohort. Cohort members were all nominally healthy when sampled, although unrecorded immune exposures were likely present. The donor tested CMV seronegative, placing the donor among the 350 or so seronegative members of the cohort. A peripheral blood sample was provided by each donor, and peripheral blood mononuclear cells were used for TCR beta sequencing. Genomic DNA extraction from the blood cell samples was performed with the Qiagen DNeasy Blood Extraction Kit. What the research found in general, with its limitations: Specific HLA alleles were associated with 15,000 to 20,000 TCR beta sequences at a false discovery rate of 0.05 in a later analysis. According to a later analysis, TCR association rates differed among HLA loci, with DRB1 alleles showing the most associated TCRs and HLA-C alleles showing the fewest. A further reported finding was that TCR beta sequences accurately predicted the HLA-A and HLA-B alleles for most subjects in the first cohort. Roughly uniform sequencing depth across donors was assumed in presence/absence analyses, although this assumption may not hold. Across donors, most TCR sequences were observed very rarely, whereas some public TCRs were present in many individuals. Cytomegalovirus status was reported to be diagnosed by the classifier with high specificity and sensitivity in both the original and validation cohorts. According to a later genetic analysis, donors in an Asian-associated ancestry cluster had fewer N-insertions in productive TCRs than the approximately 700-donor mean. Broadly in line with IMGT annotations, most TCR beta V segments showed up in productive rearrangements about 87% or about 30% of the time in an earlier analysis of 450 to 750 of the donors. In vitro tests confirmed that a few of the cytomegalovirus-associated TCR beta chains recognize cytomegalovirus antigens. According to a later analysis, most CMV-associated TCR beta chains appeared to be HLA-restricted, and the HLA associations seemed to be driven largely by CMV exposure. Strong co-occurrence of HLA alleles, especially DR and DQ, made assigning TCR associations to individual alleles difficult. The authors suggested that the approach could potentially be generalized to other disease states and immunological phenotypes. Linkage disequilibrium might explain the correlated functional status among segregating V segments, but an unknown experimental factor could not be excluded. Several of the top co-occurrence clusters appeared to be linked to parvovirus B19, influenza, CMV and Epstein-Barr virus, according to a later analysis. CMV serostatus was the only immune exposure information available for the cohort. Because counts were too low, some 17 rarely observed V segments, including chromosome 9 orphons, were left out of the earlier analysis of 587 of the donors. Because some donors lacked HLA typing at each locus, the association tests relied only on the typed subset. In this cohort, only TCR beta chains were sequenced, and detectable features were limited by the absence of alpha or paired-chain data. In a later genetic analysis, a missense DCLRE1C variant was associated with V-gene and J-gene trimming of TCR beta chains, and the association was replicated in an independent cohort. A cluster of highly shared sequence variants was judged likely to be a technical artifact of the sequencing pipeline. In a later analysis, HLA-associated TCR beta chains showed more clonal expansion and lower generation probabilities than non-associated chains that were equally common. A total of roughly 160 TCR beta chains were listed by the study as associated with cytomegalovirus.

Receptor amplification or capture employed the immunoSEQ multiplex PCR assay. For the multiplex PCR, a mixture combining 60 forward primers for TCR Vbeta segments and 13 reverse primers for TCR Jbeta segments was used. Amplification of the CDR3 region of rearranged TCR beta genes was performed with a multiplex PCR assay on genomic DNA. On the Illumina HiSeq System, the amplified TCR beta libraries were sequenced as 87-base-pair reads. In the paper's pipeline: In a later analysis, some 80 million unique TCR beta chains were counted across the approximately 670 repertoires, and roughly 11 million of these chains were shared by at least two donors. Raw reads were error-corrected and collapsed into unique sequences by a nearest-neighbor algorithm in which closely related sequences were merged to remove PCR and sequencing errors. V, D and J gene segments were assigned by aligning CDR3 sequences to IMGT reference sequences. For a sequence to be retained, at least a six-nucleotide match to both a V gene segment and a J gene segment was required. Rearrangements were classified as productive when the CDR3 lacked stop codons and remained in frame with V and J, and all other rearrangements were classified as non-productive. Following IMGT convention, CDR3 was defined as the stretch from the second conserved V-encoded cysteine to the conserved J-encoded phenylalanine. The earlier analysis of more than 450 of the donors excluded sequences that lacked an unambiguous match to a single V gene segment. In an earlier analysis of about 590 of the donors, a V segment was called functional when productive rearrangements were above 56.7%, and segregating when the standard deviation between donors exceeded 5%. A statistical classification framework was built to diagnose cytomegalovirus status from the catalog of TCR beta chain sequences. V and J gene assignment, in a later analysis, came from comparing TCR nucleotide sequences with IMGT/GENE-DB human TR gene sequences. Using the TCRdist pipeline, a later analysis assigned CDR3 sequences along with most-parsimonious VDJ recombination scenarios. In a later analysis, each TCR beta chain was defined by its CDR3 amino acid sequence together with its V-gene family, and reads lacking a unique V-gene family were excluded. A later analysis removed several hundred highly shared, low-generation-probability nucleotide sequences to deal with suspected cross-contamination and a sequencing artifact. For each public chain, a later analysis derived a clonal expansion index from normalized ranks of inferred template counts within each repertoire. In a later analysis, generation probabilities were computed with a VDJ recombination model fitted to out-of-frame rearrangements, and the resulting probabilities were checked against IGoR. Hypergeometric tests were used in a later analysis to score TCR-TCR, TCR-HLA and TCR-CMV co-occurrence, with a repertoire-size bias correction applied to the TCR pairs. In a later analysis, false discovery rates were estimated by permuting HLA or CMV assignments 20 times. In a later analysis, co-occurring TCRs were grouped with DBSCAN, and TCRdist sequence similarity was added when clustering was performed within HLA-allele-positive subsets. Repertoires with fewer than 30,000 or more than 120,000 public chains, plus five repertoires with anomalous nucleotide sharing, were excluded from co-occurrence clustering. Not all clones reach the TCRdb copy of this immuneACCESS table, which keeps in-frame sequences only. Checked studies attribute under half of the gap to unresolved V genes and leave the rest unexplained. The DNA gave D and trimming, while V, J and clone size come from that table. The sample data list approximately 160,000 clones, and around 82% of these were observed just once. The biggest ten clones account for more than 0.35% of the sample.

As to this clone: There is no known antigen for this receptor. It has no much larger one-base neighbor in the sample; base qualities were not kept.

This receptor was obtained from a boy aged 2 to 10 in good health and CMV-seronegative. Input material: PBMCs.

The DNA sequence follows: TGTGCCAGCAGTGCGGGAGGGCCGGGAGAGCAGTACTTC. The resulting protein is CASSAGGPGEQYF. The sequence joins TRBV7-9 to TRBJ2-5; 9 bases in the junction line up with TRBD2. Looking up the germline V gene (reference sequence) yields CDR1 SEHNR and CDR2 FQNEAQ. Ends trimmed: V by 6 bases, J by 11 bases; bases unmatched to a gene: 10. The CDR3, from cysteine to phenylalanine, totals 13 residues. Kept here is only the CDR3 DNA, which spans 39 bases and is read in frame from base 1. The entire variable domain, with the stretches around the CDR3 drawn from the reference TRBV7-9 and TRBJ2-5 proteins, is DTGVSQNPRHKITKRGQNVTFRCDPISEHNRLYWYRQTLGQGPEFLTYFQNEAQLEKSRLLSDRFSAERPKGSFSTLEIQRTEQGDSAMYLCASSAGGPGEQYFGPGTRLLVL.